This TCR beta chain is drawn from a study of blood T cells in healthy people across ages. Per the germline V gene, CDR1 is SQVTM and CDR2 is ANQGSEA. Trimming shortened V by 4 bases and J by 3 bases, and 6 bases separated the two germline ends. There are 11 residues in the CDR3. Alongside a J-beta primer mix, a sample-barcoded 5' primer served in a second PCR lasting 7 to 11 cycles. TCRdb reanalysed the 5' RACE reads using MiXCR and keeps one entry per CDR3 protein. Of about 1.1 million distinct CDR3 sequences detected, 35% to 40% appear once; the ten largest clones hold around 13%. This clonotype was seen at least ten times.

J is TRBJ2-5 and V is TRBV29-1; D is ambiguous. Input material: blood. This receptor was identified in a young man in good health. CDR3 coding DNA: TGCAGCGTTGTTACAGAAGAGACCCAGTACTTC. It encodes CSVVTEETQYF. Based on the CDR3 plus reference TRBV29-1 and TRBJ2-5, the full variable domain is SAVISQKPSRDICQRGTSLTIQCQVDSQVTMMFWYRQQPGQSLTLIATANQGSEATYESGFVIDKFPISRPNLTFSTLTVSNMSPEDSSIYLCSVVTEETQYFGPGTRLLVL.